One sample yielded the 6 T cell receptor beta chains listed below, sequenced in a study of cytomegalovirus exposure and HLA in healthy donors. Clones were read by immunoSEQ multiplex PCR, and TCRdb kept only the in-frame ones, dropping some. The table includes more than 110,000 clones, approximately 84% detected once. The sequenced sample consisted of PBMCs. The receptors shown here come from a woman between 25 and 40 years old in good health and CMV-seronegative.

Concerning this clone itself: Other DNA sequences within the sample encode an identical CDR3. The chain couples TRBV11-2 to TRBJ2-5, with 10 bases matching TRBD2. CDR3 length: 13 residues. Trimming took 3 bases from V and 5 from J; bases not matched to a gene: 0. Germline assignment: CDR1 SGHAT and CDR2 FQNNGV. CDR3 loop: CASSLGLAETQYF. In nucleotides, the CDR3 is TGTGCCAGCAGCTTGGGACTAGCGGAGACCCAGTACTTC.

In nucleotides, the CDR3 is TGTGCCAGCAGCCGTGACAGGGAGGATACGCAGTATTTT. This encodes CASSRDREDTQYF. The chain combines TRBV7-3 with TRBJ2-3; 7 bases are shared with TRBD1. CDR1 and CDR2 (germline): SGHTA, FQGTGA. Losses at the gene ends were 5 bases for V and 6 bases for J; bases not matched to a gene: 5. The CDR3 is 13 residues long.

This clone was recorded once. The CDR3 nucleotides are TGTGCCAGCAGTCCGGACACCTATGGCTACACCTTC. This translates into CASSPDTYGYTF. The chain links TRBV6-6 to TRBJ1-2, with D perhaps matching TRBD1 (5 bases). CDR1 and CDR2 from the germline V gene are MNHNY and SVGAGI (reference sequence). The V end was cut by 5 bases, the J end by 4 bases, with 8 bases between. The CDR3 extends over 12 amino acids.

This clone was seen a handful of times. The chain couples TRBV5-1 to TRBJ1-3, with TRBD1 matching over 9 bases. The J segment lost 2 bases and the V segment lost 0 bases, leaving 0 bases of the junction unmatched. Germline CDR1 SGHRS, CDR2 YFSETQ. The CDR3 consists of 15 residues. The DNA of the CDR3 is TGCGCCAGCAGCTTGGGGGACAGGGCTGGAAACACCATATATTTT. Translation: CASSLGDRAGNTIYF.

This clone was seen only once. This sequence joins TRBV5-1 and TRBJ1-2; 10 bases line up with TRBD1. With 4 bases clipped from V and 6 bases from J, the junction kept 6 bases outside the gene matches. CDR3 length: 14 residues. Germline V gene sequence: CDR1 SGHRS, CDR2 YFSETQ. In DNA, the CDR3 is TGCGCCAGCAGCGCTGGGACAGGGGTCAATGGCTACACCTTC. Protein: CASSAGTGVNGYTF. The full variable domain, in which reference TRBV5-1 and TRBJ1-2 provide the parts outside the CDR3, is KAGVTQTPRYLIKTRGQQVTLSCSPISGHRSVSWYQQTPGQGLQFLFEYFSETQRNKGNFPGRFSGRQFSNSRSEMNVSTLELGDSALYLCASSAGTGVNGYTFGSGTRLTVV.

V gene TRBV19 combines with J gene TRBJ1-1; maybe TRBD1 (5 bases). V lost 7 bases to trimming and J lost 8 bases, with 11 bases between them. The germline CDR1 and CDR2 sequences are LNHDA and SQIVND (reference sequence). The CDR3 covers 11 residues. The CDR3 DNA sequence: TGTGCCAGTAATTACCGGGGGGAAGCTTTCTTT. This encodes CASNYRGEAFF.